This TCR beta chain was obtained from a study of T cell repertoires in breast cancer. Study details: Samples were breast cancer tumors, lymph nodes and blood from patients, and control blood.

The expanded emulsion RT-PCR method captured paired alpha and beta chains from CD8+ T cells. The V gene's germline CDR1 is KGHDR and CDR2 SFDVKD. V dropped 7 bases and J dropped 5 bases, with 19 bases sitting between them. This CDR3 has 15 amino acids. A second nested PCR with blocking oligonucleotides suppressed unpaired genes. TCRdb analysed the emulsion pairing reads with MiXCR anew, one entry per CDR3 protein. The sample shows tens of thousands of distinct CDR3 sequences, under 60% of them seen only once. Sequencing input: CD8+ T cells. The receptor was derived from a pool of human donors with breast cancer or a healthy control (not recorded which). The chain is built from TRBV24-1 and TRBJ2-5; no reliable D call. This chain's CDR3 is CATSPGIGSWETQYF. CDR3 bases: TGTGCCACCAGCCCTGGTATAGGGTCCTGGGAGACCCAGTACTTC.